These T cell receptor beta chains were read from a single sample in a study of T-cell reconstitution after alpha-beta-depleted transplantation in children. MiXCR, applied by TCRdb to the PCR reads, yields one record per CDR3 protein. Among more than 120,000 distinct CDR3 sequences listed, around 9% were seen once. The sequencing used PBMCs, mostly from graft donor cells, collected 180 days after TCRalphabeta/CD19-depleted stem cell transplant. These receptors originate from a female patient between 2 and 15 years old who had a stem cell transplant for congenital amegakaryocytic thrombocytopenia, so the T cells may come from the graft donor. CDR3s include the opening cysteine and the closing phenylalanine or tryptophan. D genes are given only for firm matches. A clone size is listed for some rows: how often the clone was seen (once, few, many), or a class if it is expanded.

>NA|TRBV29-1|TRBJ2-3|many|13
TGCAGCGTTGTGTTGATAATCACAGATACGCAGTATTTT
CSVVLIITDTQYF
>NA|TRBV3-1|TRBJ2-4|NA|16
TGTGCCAGCAGCCAATCCTGGAGCAGGGTGGGAAACATTCAGTACTTC
CASSQSWSRVGNIQYF
>TRBD2|TRBV10-3|TRBJ2-3|NA|18
TGTGCCATCAGGGGCGGTAGCGGGAGGGCCCCGGGAGGAGATACGCAGTATTTT
CAIRGGSGRAPGGDTQYF
>TRBD1|TRBV6-5|TRBJ1-1|many|15
TGTGCCAGCAGTTACTCCGGGACAGAGAACACTGAAGCTTTCTTT
CASSYSGTENTEAFF
>NA|TRBV18|TRBJ2-5|many|14
TGTGCCAGCTCACCGACAGGAGTCCAAGAGACCCAGTACTTC
CASSPTGVQETQYF
>TRBD2|TRBV20-1|TRBJ2-7|NA|19
TGCAGTGCTACCGGGCTCGGGACTAGCGGGACTAAGACCTCCTACGAGCAGTACTTC
CSATGLGTSGTKTSYEQYF
>TRBD1|TRBV7-6|TRBJ1-2|NA|12
TGTGCCAGCGGGGACCACAGGGGTGGCTACACCTTC
CASGDHRGGYTF
>TRBD2|TRBV20-1|TRBJ2-1|few|14
TGCAGTGCCCTGACTAGCGGGGGGTACAATGAGCAGTTCTTC
CSALTSGGYNEQFF
>NA|TRBV11-2|TRBJ2-7|many|13
TGTGCCAGCAGCCCACCCCCCGGCTACGGGCAGTACTTC
CASSPPPGYGQYF
>NA|TRBV5-5|TRBJ1-1|many|12
TGTGCCAGCAGCTTTAAAAACACTGAAGCTTTCTTT
CASSFKNTEAFF
>TRBD1|TRBV27|TRBJ2-7|many|16
TGTGCCAGCAGTTACGGCGACAGGGTCTCTCCCTACGAGCAGTACTTC
CASSYGDRVSPYEQYF
>NA|TRBV29-1|TRBJ1-2|NA|13
TGCAGCGGGATGGGGGGGCGCGACTATGGCTACACCTTC
CSGMGGRDYGYTF
>NA|TRBV3-1|TRBJ2-5|NA|14
TGTGCCAGCAGCCCAGATTGGCCTGTGGAGACCCAGTACTTC
CASSPDWPVETQYF
>NA|TRBV19|TRBJ2-1|few|12
TGTGCCAGTAGTATATTAGACAATGAGCAGTTCTTC
CASSILDNEQFF
>TRBD1|TRBV10-3|TRBJ2-4|many|13
TGTGCCATCAGTGACCAGACAGGGTACATTCAGTACTTC
CAISDQTGYIQYF
>TRBD2|TRBV6-5|TRBJ2-1|NA|17
TGTGCCAGCAGTTACTCGGGACTAGCGAACAGCTACAATGAGCAGTTCTTC
CASSYSGLANSYNEQFF
>TRBD1|TRBV28|TRBJ2-7|many|13
TGTGCCAGCGCAAGGGGGGACAGGGGTTTACAGTACTTC
CASARGDRGLQYF
>NA|TRBV29-1|TRBJ2-7|few|13
TGCAGCGTTGAACTACCGCTCTCCTACGAGCAGTACTTC
CSVELPLSYEQYF
>NA|TRBV28|TRBJ2-1|many|17
TGTGCCAGCAGTTCTCACGATCGCAGGGGAAGGTACAATGAGCAGTTCTTC
CASSSHDRRGRYNEQFF
>NA|TRBV5-1|TRBJ2-2|many|16
TGCGCCAGCAGCCACTTCGGGGTCTCGGACACCGGGGAGCTGTTTTTT
CASSHFGVSDTGELFF
>NA|TRBV2|TRBJ1-6|few|13
TGTGCCAGCACGGGCATCGGGAATTCACCCCTCCACTTT
CASTGIGNSPLHF
>NA|TRBV7-2|TRBJ2-7|many|13
TGTGCCAGCAGCTTAGGGGTCGTCTACGAGCAGTACTTC
CASSLGVVYEQYF
>NA|TRBV20-1|TRBJ1-5|many|12
TGCAGTGCCGATCAGGGGAATCAGCCCCAGCATTTT
CSADQGNQPQHF
>NA|TRBV12-3/TRBV12-4|TRBJ2-1|many|15
TGTGCCAGCCGTCCCCCGAGCGCCTCCTACAATGAGCAGTTCTTC
CASRPPSASYNEQFF
>TRBD2|TRBV10-3|TRBJ2-3|many|14
TGTGCCATCAGTAGCGGGGGTGGCACAGATACGCAGTATTTT
CAISSGGGTDTQYF
>NA|TRBV28|TRBJ2-7|few|16
TGTGCCAGCAGTTTACCTCTATCCAGTCGGAGTTACGAGCAGTACTTC
CASSLPLSSRSYEQYF
>NA|TRBV21-1|TRBJ2-5|many|16
TGTGCCAGCAGCAAAGTTAGCGGGAGAAGGAGGGAGACCCAGTACTTC
CASSKVSGRRRETQYF
>TRBD2|TRBV7-9|TRBJ2-1|many|16
TGTGCCAGCAGCCCCCGGGGGCTAGCGGGAGATAACGAGCAGTTCTTC
CASSPRGLAGDNEQFF
>TRBD2|TRBV20-1|TRBJ2-7|NA|12
TGCAGTGCCGCAACTAGCGGGGATGGGCAGTACTTC
CSAATSGDGQYF
>TRBD1|TRBV20-1|TRBJ2-7|NA|14
TGCAGTGCTAGAGTTCCCGGGACAGCCTACGAGCAGTACTTC
CSARVPGTAYEQYF
>TRBD1|TRBV5-1|TRBJ2-7|few|15
TGCGCCAGCAGCTCGGCACAGGGGCCCTCCTACGAGCAGTACTTC
CASSSAQGPSYEQYF
>NA|TRBV4-1|TRBJ2-2|few|15
TGCGCCAGCAGCCAATACGGAGTGAACACCGGGGAGCTGTTTTTT
CASSQYGVNTGELFF
>TRBD1|TRBV29-1|TRBJ2-1|NA|14
TGCAGCGCCGCCGGGACAGCGGCCTACAATGAGCAGTTCTTC
CSAAGTAAYNEQFF
>NA|TRBV5-1|TRBJ2-3|many|15
TGCGCCAGCAGCTGGCAGGAGACTAGGACAGATACGCAGTATTTT
CASSWQETRTDTQYF
>NA|TRBV6-5|TRBJ2-2|NA|13
TGTGCCAGCAGTTACGCTAGCGTGGGGGAGCTGTTTTTT
CASSYASVGELFF
>TRBD2|TRBV24-1|TRBJ2-3|NA|15
TGTGCCACCAGTCGTAGCGGGGGGGCAATTGATACGCAGTATTTT
CATSRSGGAIDTQYF
>TRBD2|TRBV18|TRBJ2-1|few|19
TGTGCCAGCTCACCTTCTAGTGGGAGGGCCCCCAGCTCCTACAATGAGCAGTTCTTC
CASSPSSGRAPSSYNEQFF
>TRBD1|TRBV20-1|TRBJ2-7|many|14
TGCAGTGCTAAACAGGGGTCGGGGCTTGACGAGCAGTACTTC
CSAKQGSGLDEQYF
>TRBD1|TRBV20-1|TRBJ2-5|many|12
TGCAGTGCTCGGGACAGCCAAGAGACCCAGTACTTC
CSARDSQETQYF
>NA|TRBV28|TRBJ1-2|many|12
TGTGCCAGCAGGGGAGTGGGAGATGGCTACACCTTC
CASRGVGDGYTF
>TRBD2|TRBV5-6|TRBJ2-5|many|14
TGTGCCAGCAGCTCGGGACTAGCGACTGAGACCCAGTACTTC
CASSSGLATETQYF
>TRBD2|TRBV5-1|TRBJ2-3|many|16
TGCGCCAGCAGCACCCCCCTAGCGGGAGCGACAGATACGCAGTATTTT
CASSTPLAGATDTQYF
>NA|TRBV3-1|TRBJ2-5|many|19
TGTGCCAGCAGCCAAGATCCCGCGGGGGCCGTCCTTTCTCAAGAGACCCAGTACTTC
CASSQDPAGAVLSQETQYF
>TRBD1|TRBV6-1|TRBJ2-2|NA|16
TGTGCCAGCAGCTCACCCAAACAGGGGGCTGGCGGGGAGCTGTTTTTT
CASSSPKQGAGGELFF
>NA|TRBV7-6|TRBJ1-4|few|16
TGTGCCAGCAGCACGCTTATACAGGGTGCGGGTGAAAAACTGTTTTTT
CASSTLIQGAGEKLFF
>TRBD2|TRBV29-1|TRBJ2-1|NA|19
TGCAGCGTTGCTAGCGGGAGCAACTCGTTCGGGTCCTCCTACAATGAGCAGTTCTTC
CSVASGSNSFGSSYNEQFF
>NA|TRBV25-1|TRBJ2-6|few|16
TGTGCCAGCGCCCCCATTCTGGGCTCTGGGGCCAACGTCCTGACTTTC
CASAPILGSGANVLTF